This TCR beta chain stems from a study of siplizumab effects on memory and regulatory T cells (dated by TCRdb to the late 2010s). Study-level background: The study looked at the effect of siplizumab, an anti-CD2 antibody, on alloreactive T-cell subsets in allogeneic mixed lymphocyte reactions made from human PBMCs. The research as a whole found: Because sequences below about 10^-5 frequency were poorly captured, only a minor fraction of alloreactive clones could be mapped to unstimulated subsets. About 80-96% of proliferating CD4+ or CD8+ clones could not be given a naive or memory phenotype. Of the alloreactive CD4+ clones that could be mapped, the Treg-derived share averaged around 64% with siplizumab compared with about 25% in control reactions. The cumulative frequency of alloreactive sequences traceable to unstimulated CD4+ memory T cells was significantly reduced by siplizumab. No functional confirmation was obtained for the suppressive function of proliferating Tregs from siplizumab cultures. Unstimulated naive T cells appeared to be more diverse than memory T cells, and naive cells seemed to make a substantial contribution to the alloresponse.

This clone was seen just once. No cognate antigen has been identified for it. Per-nucleotide qualities are absent, and no much larger clonotype sits a single base away. The library was built by means of the immunoSEQ multiplex PCR assay. The deep sequencing platform assayed about 10^5 TCR templates per sample. Genomic DNA extracted from sorted T cells was used for TCRbeta CDR3 sequencing. The study's own analysis went as follows. The R programming language was used for clonal analysis of the TCRbeta CDR3 data. Alloreactive CD4+ and CD8+ clones were identified by comparing unstimulated samples to CFSE-low samples taken after the reaction. Regulatory or non-regulatory origin of alloreactive CD4+ clones was assigned by matching sequences to the sorted unstimulated Treg and non-Treg repertoires. Sourced from immuneACCESS, this table was stored by TCRdb with only in-frame sequences that have V and J called. A share of the clones is absent; for the studies checked, an unresolved V gene accounts for under half, and the remainder has no known explanation. V and J calls and clone size are as listed in that table; D and trimming were resolved from the DNA. Across this sample there are tens of thousands of clones, with 87% seen only once. The ten largest clonotypes hold 0.35% of the sample.

After removal of 5 bases from V and 0 bases from J, the junction retains 12 bases not matched to a gene. From its cysteine to its phenylalanine, the CDR3 spans 19 amino acids. Only the CDR3 part of the read is kept: 57 bases, read in frame from the first base. CDR1 is given as SEHNR and CDR2 as FQNEAQ, both from the germline V gene (reference sequence). Additional sequencing covered unstimulated subsets from three donor pairs, namely CD8+ effector memory, CD4+ naive, CD8+ TEMRA, CD4+ memory and CD8+ naive. Sorted unstimulated T cells and proliferating T cells recovered from mixed lymphocyte reactions underwent TCRbeta CDR3 sequencing. Fresh whole blood from roughly nine HLA-typed healthy donors was used as the source from which PBMCs were isolated.

Sequencing was carried out using naive CD8+ T cells sorted from blood. The meaning of the sample's cell subset or site label: unstimulated naive T cells. This chain joins TRBV7-9 to TRBJ2-1, and 11 junction bases match TRBD2. This TCR was sampled from a human donor in good health. CDR3 protein: CASSGAGTSGGGSYNEQFF. Here is the DNA: TGTGCCAGCAGCGGGGCCGGGACTAGCGGAGGGGGCTCCTACAATGAGCAGTTCTTC.